A selection of T cell receptor beta chains follows, all from one sample in a study of T cell clonotyping in hematopoietic cell transplantation. Assay used: immunoSEQ multiplex PCR; TCRdb lists only in-frame clones, some missing. The sample has 65,000 to 75,000 clones; approximately 94% are singletons. Sequencing input: peripheral blood mononuclear cells. All receptors derive from a man between 45 and 60 years old in good health. Some clones in this sample may be carry-over from other donors' samples. Each CDR3 is given with its conserved first and last residue.

v_call cdr3_aa
TRBV5-1 CASSLLNEQYF
TRBV7-9 CASSPDSRYGYTF
TRBV7-9 CASSLATGGMNQPQHF
TRBV7-3 CASSPASGVITGELFF
TRBV7-8 CASSYRAPTYEQYF
TRBV19 CASSIGSGGNNEQFF
TRBV7-6 CASSSAGANVLTF
TRBV4-1 CASSHTGSEAFF
TRBV10-3 CAIRPSGEATEAFF
TRBV29-1 CSVGVSGANVLTF
TRBV6-5 CASSSGGNTGELFF
TRBV5-6 CASSSGESGLSTDTQYF
TRBV30 CAWSLGPGSNTEAFF
TRBV9 CASSVGVRALGGYTF
TRBV5-1 CASSLARGRTEAFF
TRBV19 CASSTGQGRSGANVLTF
TRBV7-5 CARSLLGTIYSNQPQHF
TRBV6-5 CASSPQGARTGELFF
TRBV5-6 CASRLTMGGYTF
TRBV7-6 CASSLEAAKFYNSPLHF
TRBV27 CASSTFSKGSAYNSPLHF
TRBV6-1 CASSENLASTGELFF
TRBV6-1 CASLVRAYSNQPQHF
TRBV4-1 CASSQDLAGNQPQHF
TRBV28 CASSLPQGRGLAGYNEQFF
TRBV2 CASSIRGGNTEAFF
TRBV6-1 CASSEVGQGNYGYTF
TRBV28 CASRKGGDPSEQYF
TRBV11-2 CASSPTGFKETQYF
TRBV19 CASASPKDGNEQFF
TRBV14 CATMGQGRPGDPYEQYF
TRBV11-3 CASSTNWNTGELFF
TRBV11-2 CASSLDHDRAYVGEQYF
TRBV11-2 CASSFLAGGTDTQYF
TRBV4-1 CASSQTGQDAYEQYF
TRBV2 CATKREAIPYEQYF
TRBV7-3 CASSLMTSSNEQFF
TRBV7-3 CASSNNPQGVMNTEAFF
TRBV2 CASSEWGAAEAFF
TRBV13 CASSLSGQGGEQYF
TRBV28 CASSFAGATNTEAFF
TRBV14 CASSQWSGGYEQYF
TRBV7-9 CASSLAGGWYDEQYF
TRBV6-1 CASSATSGTYEQYF
TRBV5-8 CASNRVGGGPYNEQFF
TRBV27 CASRGTARGEKLFF
TRBV10-3 CANSPDKNIQYF
TRBV5-1 CASSLEQGTEQYF
TRBV28 CASSPPGRTGHEQYF
TRBV28 CASSFWGNYGYTF
TRBV19 CATTPAAGYNQPQHF
TRBV10-3 CAISQGDYGYTF
TRBV19 CASSTTDRGAYQPQHF
TRBV19 CASSDLVNSPLHF
TRBV6-5 CASSSSPGNTGELFF
TRBV6-5 CASSYIGSLDTQYF
TRBV6-1 CASSDVGGVSPLHF
TRBV7-6 CASSLGGLAGSYEQYF
TRBV29-1 CSANRGLNTEAFF
TRBV29-1 CSVPEVNQETQYF